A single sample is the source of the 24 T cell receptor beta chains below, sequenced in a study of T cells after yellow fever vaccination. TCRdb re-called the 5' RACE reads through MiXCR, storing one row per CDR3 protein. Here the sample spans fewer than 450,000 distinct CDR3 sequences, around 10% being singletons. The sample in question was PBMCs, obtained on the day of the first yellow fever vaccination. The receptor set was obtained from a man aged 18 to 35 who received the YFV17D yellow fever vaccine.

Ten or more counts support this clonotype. CDR3: CASSLTATNEKLFF. DNA of the CDR3: TGTGCCAGCAGTTTGACAGCAACTAATGAAAAACTGTTTTTT. The chain links TRBV12-3 or TRBV12-4 to TRBJ1-4, with D possibly matching TRBD1 (5 bases). The CDR3 length is 14 residues. V lost 3 bases and J 0 bases, leaving 5 bases between the germline ends.

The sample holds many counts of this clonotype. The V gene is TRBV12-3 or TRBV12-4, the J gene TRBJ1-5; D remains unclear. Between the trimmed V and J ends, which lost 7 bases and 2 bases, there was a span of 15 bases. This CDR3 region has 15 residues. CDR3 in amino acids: CASIPPGRRNQPQHF. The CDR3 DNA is TGTGCCAGCATCCCCCCAGGACGGCGCAATCAGCCCCAGCATTTT.

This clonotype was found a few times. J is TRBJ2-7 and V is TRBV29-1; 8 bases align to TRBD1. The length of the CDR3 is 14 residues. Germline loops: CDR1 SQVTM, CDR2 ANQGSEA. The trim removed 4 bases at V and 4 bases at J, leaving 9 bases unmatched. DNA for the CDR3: TGCAGCGTTGTGGCAGGGGGCATAAGATACGAGCAGTACTTC. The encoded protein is CSVVAGGIRYEQYF.

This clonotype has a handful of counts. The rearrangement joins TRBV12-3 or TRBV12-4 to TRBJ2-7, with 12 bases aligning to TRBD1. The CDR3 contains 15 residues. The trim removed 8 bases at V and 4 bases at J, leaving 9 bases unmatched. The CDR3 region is CASSTGTGGTYEQYV. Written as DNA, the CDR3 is TGTGCCAGCTCCACCGGGACAGGGGGCACGTACGAGCAGTACGTC.

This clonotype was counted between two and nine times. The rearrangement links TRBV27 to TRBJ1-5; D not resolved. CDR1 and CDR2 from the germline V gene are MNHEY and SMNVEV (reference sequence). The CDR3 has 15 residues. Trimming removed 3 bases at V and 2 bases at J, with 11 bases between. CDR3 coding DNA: TGTGCCAGCAGTTTCGGGCCAGCGGGCAATCAGCCCCAGCATTTT. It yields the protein CASSFGPAGNQPQHF.

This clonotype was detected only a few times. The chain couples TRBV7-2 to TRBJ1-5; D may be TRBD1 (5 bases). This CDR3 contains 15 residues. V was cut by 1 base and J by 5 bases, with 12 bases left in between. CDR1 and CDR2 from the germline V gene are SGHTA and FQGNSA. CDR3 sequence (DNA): TGTGCCAGCAGCTTAGGGGGCATACCATATCAGCCCCAGCATTTT. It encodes CASSLGGIPYQPQHF.

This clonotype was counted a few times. CDR3 sequence: CASSLVLASNEQFF. The CDR3 DNA sequence: TGTGCCAGCAGCTTAGTCCTAGCTTCCAATGAGCAGTTCTTC. The rearrangement links TRBV7-2 to TRBJ2-1; tentative D call: TRBD2 (5 bases). The V gene lost 1 base and the J gene lost 6 bases, with 10 bases spanning the gap. The CDR3 is 14 residues long. Per germline, CDR1 SGHTA and CDR2 FQGNSA.

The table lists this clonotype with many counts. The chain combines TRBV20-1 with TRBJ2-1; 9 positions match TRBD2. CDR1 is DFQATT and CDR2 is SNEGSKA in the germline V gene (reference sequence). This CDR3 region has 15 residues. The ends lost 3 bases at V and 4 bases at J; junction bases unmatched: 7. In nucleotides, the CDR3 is TGCAGTGCTAGTCGGCTAGCGGGGAGGTACAATGAGCAGTTCTTC. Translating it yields CSASRLAGRYNEQFF.

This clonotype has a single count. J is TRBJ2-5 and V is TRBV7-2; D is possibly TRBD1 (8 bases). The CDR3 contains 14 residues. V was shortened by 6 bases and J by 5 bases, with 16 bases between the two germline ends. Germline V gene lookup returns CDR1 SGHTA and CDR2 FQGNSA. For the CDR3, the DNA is TGTGCCAGCAGAGATGACAGGGGAGGGGAGACCCAGTACTTC. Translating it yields CASRDDRGGETQYF.

In DNA, the CDR3 is TGCGCCAGCAGCTTGTATTTTCGGGGTGGCTATAGCAATCAGCCCCAGCATTTT. Encoded protein: CASSLYFRGGYSNQPQHF. The V gene is TRBV5-1, the J gene TRBJ1-5; D is unclear. The CDR3 runs to 18 residues. Germline CDR1 reads SGHRS; CDR2 reads YFSETQ. Deletions cut 1 base from V and 0 bases from J, with 17 bases between.

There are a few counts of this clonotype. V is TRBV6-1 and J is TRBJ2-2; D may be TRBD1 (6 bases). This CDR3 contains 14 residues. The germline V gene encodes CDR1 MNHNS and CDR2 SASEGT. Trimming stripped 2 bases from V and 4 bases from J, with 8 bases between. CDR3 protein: CASSETGSTGELFF. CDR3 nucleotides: TGTGCCAGCAGTGAAACAGGGTCCACCGGGGAGCTGTTTTTT.

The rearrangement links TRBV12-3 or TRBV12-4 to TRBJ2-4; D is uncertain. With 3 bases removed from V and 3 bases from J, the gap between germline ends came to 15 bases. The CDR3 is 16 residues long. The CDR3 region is CASSFGSRVHKNIQYF. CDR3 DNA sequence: TGTGCCAGCAGTTTTGGCAGCCGGGTTCACAAAAACATTCAGTACTTC.

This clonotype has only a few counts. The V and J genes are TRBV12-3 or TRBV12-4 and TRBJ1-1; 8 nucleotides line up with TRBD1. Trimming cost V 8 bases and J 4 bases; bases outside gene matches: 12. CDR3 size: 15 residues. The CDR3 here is CASSSGGSTTTEAFF. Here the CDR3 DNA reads TGTGCCAGCTCATCAGGGGGCTCGACCACCACTGAAGCTTTCTTT.

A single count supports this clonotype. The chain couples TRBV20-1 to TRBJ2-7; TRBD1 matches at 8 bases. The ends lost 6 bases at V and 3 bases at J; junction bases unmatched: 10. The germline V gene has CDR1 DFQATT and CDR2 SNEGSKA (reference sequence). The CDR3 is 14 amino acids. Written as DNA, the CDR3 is TGCAGTGCCATGGGACAGGAGTCGTTCTACGAGCAGTACGTC. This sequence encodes CSAMGQESFYEQYV.

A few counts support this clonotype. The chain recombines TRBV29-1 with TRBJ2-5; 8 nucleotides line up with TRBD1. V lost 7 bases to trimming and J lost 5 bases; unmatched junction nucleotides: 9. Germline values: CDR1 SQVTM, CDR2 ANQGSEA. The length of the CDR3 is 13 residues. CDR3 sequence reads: CSGLQGAGETQYF. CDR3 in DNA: TGCAGCGGTCTTCAGGGGGCCGGTGAGACCCAGTACTTC.

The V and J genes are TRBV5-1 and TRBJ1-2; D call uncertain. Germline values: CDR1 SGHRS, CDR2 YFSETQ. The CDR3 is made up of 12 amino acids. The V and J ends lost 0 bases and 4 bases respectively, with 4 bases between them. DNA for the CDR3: TGCGCCAGCAGCTTGGATTTCTATGGCTACACCTTC. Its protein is CASSLDFYGYTF.

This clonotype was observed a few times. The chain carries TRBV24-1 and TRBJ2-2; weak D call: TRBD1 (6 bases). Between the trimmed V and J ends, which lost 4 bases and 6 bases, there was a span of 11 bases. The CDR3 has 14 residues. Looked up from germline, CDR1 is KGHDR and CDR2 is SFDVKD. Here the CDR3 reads CATSDPRGSGELFF. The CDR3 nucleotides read TGTGCCACCAGTGACCCCAGGGGATCCGGGGAGCTGTTTTTT.

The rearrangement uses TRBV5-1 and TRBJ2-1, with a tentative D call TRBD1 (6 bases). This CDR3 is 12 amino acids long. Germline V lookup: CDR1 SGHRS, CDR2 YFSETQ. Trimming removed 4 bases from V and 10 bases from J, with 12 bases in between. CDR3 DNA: TGCGCCAGCAGCGGATCAGGGGACGAGCAGTTCTTC. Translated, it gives CASSGSGDEQFF.

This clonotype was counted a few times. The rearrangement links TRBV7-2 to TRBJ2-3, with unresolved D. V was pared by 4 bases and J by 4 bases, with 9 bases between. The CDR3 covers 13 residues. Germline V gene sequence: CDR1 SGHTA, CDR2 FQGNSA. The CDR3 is CASSSIFADTQYF. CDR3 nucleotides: TGTGCCAGCAGCTCAATTTTCGCAGATACGCAGTATTTT.

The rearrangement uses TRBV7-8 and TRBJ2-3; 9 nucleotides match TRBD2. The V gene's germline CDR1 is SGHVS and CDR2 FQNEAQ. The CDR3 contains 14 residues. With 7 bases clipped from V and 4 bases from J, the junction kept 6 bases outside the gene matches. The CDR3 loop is CASKISGGADTQYF. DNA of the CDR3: TGTGCCAGCAAAATTAGCGGGGGCGCAGATACGCAGTATTTT.

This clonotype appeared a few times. The CDR3: CASSLGTGGGRNEQFF. In DNA form, the CDR3 reads TGTGCCAGCAGCTTAGGGACAGGGGGGGGTCGGAATGAGCAGTTCTTC. The chain combines TRBV7-2 with TRBJ2-1; TRBD1 matches at 10 bases. Germline loops: CDR1 SGHTA, CDR2 FQGNSA. V trimming: 1 base; J trimming: 7 bases; junction bases outside the gene matches: 7. The CDR3 covers 16 residues.

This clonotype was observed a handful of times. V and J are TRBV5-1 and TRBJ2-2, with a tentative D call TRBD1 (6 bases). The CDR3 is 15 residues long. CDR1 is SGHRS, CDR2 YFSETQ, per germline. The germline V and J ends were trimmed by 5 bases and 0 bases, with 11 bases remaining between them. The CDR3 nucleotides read TGCGCCAGCAGTCGGGACACCTCGAACACCGGGGAGCTGTTTTTT. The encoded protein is CASSRDTSNTGELFF.

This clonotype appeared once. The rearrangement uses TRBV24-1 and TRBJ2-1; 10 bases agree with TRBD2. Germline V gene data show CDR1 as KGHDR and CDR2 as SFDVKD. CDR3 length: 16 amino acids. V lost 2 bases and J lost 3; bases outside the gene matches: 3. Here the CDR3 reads CATSDSLAGVYNEQFF. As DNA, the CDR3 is TGTGCCACCAGTGATTCTCTAGCGGGGGTCTACAATGAGCAGTTCTTC.

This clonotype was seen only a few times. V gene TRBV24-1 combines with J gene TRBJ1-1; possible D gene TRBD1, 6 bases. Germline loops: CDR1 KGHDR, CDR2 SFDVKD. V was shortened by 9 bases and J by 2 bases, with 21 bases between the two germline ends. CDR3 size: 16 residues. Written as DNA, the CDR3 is TGTGCCACCCTTTATCGGATACACAGGGTCAACACTGAAGCTTTCTTT. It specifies CATLYRIHRVNTEAFF.